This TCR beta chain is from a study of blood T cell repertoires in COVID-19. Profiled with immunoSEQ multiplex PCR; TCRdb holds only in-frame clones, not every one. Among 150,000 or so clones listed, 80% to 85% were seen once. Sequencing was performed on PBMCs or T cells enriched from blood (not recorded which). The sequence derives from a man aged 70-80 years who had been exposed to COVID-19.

CDR3 in DNA: TGTGCCAGCAGCCAGACAGTGAAAGAGACCCAGTACTTC. This sequence encodes CASSQTVKETQYF. The chain combines TRBV3-1 (or the pseudogene TRBV3-2) with TRBJ2-5, with a weak D call TRBD1 (5 bases). V was pared by 3 bases and J by 3 bases, with 8 bases between. CDR3 length: 13 residues. Germline CDR1 and CDR2: LGHDT and YNNKEL (reference sequence).